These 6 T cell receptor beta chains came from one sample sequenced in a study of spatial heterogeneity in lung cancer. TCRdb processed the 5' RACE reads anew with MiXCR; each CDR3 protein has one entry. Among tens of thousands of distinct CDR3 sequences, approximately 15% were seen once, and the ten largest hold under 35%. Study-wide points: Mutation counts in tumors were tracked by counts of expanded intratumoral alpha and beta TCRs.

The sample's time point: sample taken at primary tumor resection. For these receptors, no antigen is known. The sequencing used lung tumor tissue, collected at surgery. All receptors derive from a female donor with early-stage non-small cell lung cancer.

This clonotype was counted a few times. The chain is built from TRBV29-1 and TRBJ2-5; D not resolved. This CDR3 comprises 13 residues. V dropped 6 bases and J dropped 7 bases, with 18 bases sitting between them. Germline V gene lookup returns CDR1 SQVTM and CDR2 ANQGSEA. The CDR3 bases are TGCAGCGTCCCCGAGGCTAGTAGGGTGACCCAGTACTTC. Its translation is CSVPEASRVTQYF.

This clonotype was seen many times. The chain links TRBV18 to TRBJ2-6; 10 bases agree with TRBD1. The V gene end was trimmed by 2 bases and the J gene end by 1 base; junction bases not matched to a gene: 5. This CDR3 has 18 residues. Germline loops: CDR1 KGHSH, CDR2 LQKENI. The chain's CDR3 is CASSPSTGGRSGANVLTF. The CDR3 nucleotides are TGTGCCAGCTCACCATCGACAGGGGGCAGGTCTGGGGCCAACGTCCTGACTTTC.

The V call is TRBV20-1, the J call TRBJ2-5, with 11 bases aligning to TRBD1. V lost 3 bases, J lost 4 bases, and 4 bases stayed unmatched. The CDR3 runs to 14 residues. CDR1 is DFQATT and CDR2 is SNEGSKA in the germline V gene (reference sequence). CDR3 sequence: CSASSGTGGETQYF. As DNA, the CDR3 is TGCAGTGCTAGTTCTGGGACAGGGGGAGAGACCCAGTACTTC.

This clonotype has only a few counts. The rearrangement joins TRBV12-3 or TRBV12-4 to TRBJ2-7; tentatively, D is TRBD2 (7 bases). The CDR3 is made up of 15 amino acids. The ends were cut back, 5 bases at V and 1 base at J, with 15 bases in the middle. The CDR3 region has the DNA TGTGCCAGCAGTCGAGCGGAGGGGGGGTCCTACGAGCAGTACTTC. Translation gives CASSRAEGGSYEQYF.

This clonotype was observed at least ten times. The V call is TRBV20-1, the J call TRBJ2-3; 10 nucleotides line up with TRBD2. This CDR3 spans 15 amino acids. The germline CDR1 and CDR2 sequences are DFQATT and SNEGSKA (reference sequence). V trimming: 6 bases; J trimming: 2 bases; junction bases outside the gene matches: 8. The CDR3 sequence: CSAGELAGFTDTQYF. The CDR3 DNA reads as TGCAGTGCCGGCGAACTAGCGGGATTCACAGATACGCAGTATTTT.

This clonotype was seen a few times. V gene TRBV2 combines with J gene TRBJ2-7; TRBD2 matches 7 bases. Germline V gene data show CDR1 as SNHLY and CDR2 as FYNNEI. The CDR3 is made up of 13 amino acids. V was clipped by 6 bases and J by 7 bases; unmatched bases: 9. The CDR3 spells CASSLDRGGEQYF. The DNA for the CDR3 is TGTGCCAGCAGCCTGGACCGGGGAGGGGAGCAGTACTTC.